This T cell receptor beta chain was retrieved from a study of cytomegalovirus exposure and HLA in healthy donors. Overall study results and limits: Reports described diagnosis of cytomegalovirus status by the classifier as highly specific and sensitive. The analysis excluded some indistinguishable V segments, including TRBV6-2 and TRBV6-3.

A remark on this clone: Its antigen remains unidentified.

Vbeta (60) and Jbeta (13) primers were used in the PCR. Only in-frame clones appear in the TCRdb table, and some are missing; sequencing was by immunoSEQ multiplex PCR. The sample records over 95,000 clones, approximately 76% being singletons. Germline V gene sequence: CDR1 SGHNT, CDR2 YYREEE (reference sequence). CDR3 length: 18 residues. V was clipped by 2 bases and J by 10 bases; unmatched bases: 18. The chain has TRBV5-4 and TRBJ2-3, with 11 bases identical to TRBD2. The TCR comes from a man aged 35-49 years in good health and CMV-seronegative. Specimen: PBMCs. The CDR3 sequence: CASSLGPSSGGSKWAQYF. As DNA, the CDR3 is TGTGCCAGCAGCTTAGGGCCCTCTAGCGGGGGGTCCAAGTGGGCGCAGTATTTT. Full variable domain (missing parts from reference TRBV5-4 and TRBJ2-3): ETGVTQSPTHLIKTRGQQVTLRCSSQSGHNTVSWYQQALGQGPQFIFQYYREEENGRGNFPPRFSGLQFPNYSSELNVNALELDDSALYLCASSLGPSSGGSKWAQYFGPGTRLTVL.